This T cell receptor beta chain was recovered during a study of CD8 T cells in Susac syndrome. The length of the CDR3 is 13 residues. Germline CDR1 SNHLY, CDR2 FYNNEI. Trimming left V 1 base short and J 4 bases short, with 8 bases between. Reverse transcription of roughly 0.5 to 1 ug RNA was performed with random hexamers. TCRdb ran MiXCR on the immunoSEQ multiplex PCR reads and lists one entry per CDR3 protein. In the table there are more than 150,000 distinct CDR3 sequences, 95% of which are singletons. The chain carries TRBV2 and TRBJ2-7; unclear D gene. Sample: CD8+ T cells from PBMCs. The sequence derives from a human donor with Susac syndrome. The DNA for the CDR3 is TGTGCCAGCAGTGAAGGCGAAGGGTACGAGCAGTACTTC. This gives the protein CASSEGEGYEQYF.